This T cell receptor beta chain was found in a study of blood T cells in healthy people across ages. There are a few counts of this clonotype. Its antigen remains unknown. The second PCR ran roughly 7 to 12 cycles with a sample-barcoded 5' primer and J-beta primers. Every cDNA molecule carried a tag from a template-switch adaptor bearing 12 random nucleotides. No fewer than 2.5 million CDR3-containing paired-end reads came from each sample. Via MiXCR, TCRdb re-called the 5' RACE reads, giving one row per CDR3 protein. This sample yields about 1.4 million distinct CDR3 sequences, of which around 59% are seen a single time; roughly 7% belongs to the top ten. Overall study findings and caveats: Per million T cells, TCR beta diversity dropped about linearly as age rose.

Healthy individuals of Caucasian origin from Russia, aged roughly 6 to 100, served as donors. The sample was blood. The clonotype originates from a man aged 18 to 30 in good health.

DNA for the CDR3: TGTGCCAGCAGTTTAGAGGGGAGGGGACCCTACGAGCAGTACTTC. Translating it yields CASSLEGRGPYEQYF. The J gene is TRBJ2-7, the V gene TRBV27, with 7 bases identical to TRBD2. The CDR3 runs to 15 residues. Germline CDR1 reads MNHEY; CDR2 reads SMNVEV (reference sequence). V shed 2 bases and J 2 bases; nucleotides not matched to a gene: 6.